The sequence of this TCR beta chain was determined in a study of patients and donors after allogeneic stem cell transplantation. TCRdb recomputed calls from the RT-PCR reads with MiXCR, one row per CDR3 protein. The sample yields a few hundred thousand distinct CDR3 sequences, 38% seen once. The CDR3 has 15 amino acids. V gave up 1 base and J gave up 0 bases, with 12 bases separating them. The germline gives CDR1 DFQATT, CDR2 SNEGSKA (reference sequence). The sequenced material came from blood, either unsorted or a sorted T cell fraction (not recorded which). This rearrangement joins TRBV20-1 to TRBJ2-5; D tentatively fits TRBD1 or TRBD2 (5 bases each). The sequence was obtained from a human donor who was either an allogeneic HSCT recipient or a stem cell or donor lymphocyte infusion donor (not recorded which). It is not recorded whose cells these are; they may come from a transplant donor. The CDR3 here is CSARAMPGHQETQYF. DNA of the CDR3: TGCAGTGCTAGAGCAATGCCGGGGCACCAAGAGACCCAGTACTTC.